The 17 T cell receptor beta chains below were found in one sample sequenced in a study of blood T cells in healthy people across ages. The use of a sample-barcoded 5' primer and a J-beta primer mix characterized a second PCR of roughly 7 to 11 cycles. TCRdb itself ran the 5' RACE reads through MiXCR, one entry per CDR3 protein. The sample lists around 870,000 distinct CDR3 sequences; around 28% were seen once. Material: blood. All receptors derive from an elderly woman in good health.

This clonotype came up many times. CDR3 sequence: CASSWQGGDIQYF. The CDR3 coding sequence is TGCGCCAGCAGCTGGCAGGGGGGTGACATTCAGTACTTC. The chain links TRBV5-1 to TRBJ2-4; the D gene is possibly TRBD1 (7 bases). Germline CDR1 is SGHRS and CDR2 is YFSETQ. V lost 3 bases, J lost 8 bases, and 12 bases lay in between. The CDR3 is 13 residues long.

This clonotype has ten or more counts. This chain connects TRBV20-1 to TRBJ2-3; TRBD2 matches 8 bases. The CDR3 loop spans 15 amino acids. Looked up from germline, CDR1 is DFQATT and CDR2 is SNEGSKA (reference sequence). The trim removed 6 bases at V and 4 bases at J, leaving 12 bases unmatched. The CDR3 DNA follows: TGCAGTGCCACCCTAAGGAGCGGGGGAGCAGATACGCAGTATTTT. Translating it yields CSATLRSGGADTQYF.

The chain couples TRBV2 to TRBJ2-5; 7 bases fit TRBD1. Near its end, the DNA agrees better with TRBJ2-7, so the J call may be wrong. This CDR3 has 13 residues. Germline V CDR1 and CDR2: SNHLY, FYNNEI. CDR3 DNA: TGTGCCAGCAGTGGGGACAGCTTGTACGAGCAGTACTTC. It codes for CASSGDSLYEQYF.

There are many counts of this clonotype. The junction does not match germline at one end; this may be a read error. The chain joins TRBV5-1 to TRBJ2-2, with D uncertain. The CDR3 covers 12 residues. Germline CDR1 and CDR2: SGHRS and YFSETQ. The CDR3 coding sequence is TGTGCCAGCAGTTACAACACCGGGGAGCTGTTTTTT. Translation: CASSYNTGELFF.

The chain joins TRBV18 to TRBJ2-5; perhaps TRBD2 as D (6 bases). The CDR3 is made up of 17 amino acids. V was trimmed by 3 bases and J by 6 bases, leaving 23 bases between them. CDR1 is KGHSH, CDR2 LQKENI, per germline. This CDR3 reads CASSPAEGSGKHKTQYF. The CDR3 DNA sequence: TGTGCCAGCTCACCTGCCGAGGGTAGCGGCAAGCACAAGACCCAGTACTTC.

The table lists this clonotype with a few counts. CDR3 protein: CSVDSVQGASYGYTF. As DNA, the CDR3 is TGCAGCGTTGATAGTGTCCAGGGGGCTAGCTATGGCTACACCTTC. This rearrangement joins TRBV29-1 to TRBJ1-2; 8 nucleotides agree with TRBD1. J was trimmed by 4 bases and V by 3 bases; bases with no gene match: 10. CDR1 SQVTM and CDR2 ANQGSEA come from the germline V gene. The CDR3 loop spans 15 amino acids.

Comments on this clonotype: A much larger clone sits a single nucleotide away, making a read error possible. The chain has TRBV20-1 and TRBJ2-1, with D perhaps TRBD2 (6 bases). The J call may be incorrect, as the DNA end agrees better with TRBJ2-7. The CDR3 loop spans 16 amino acids. Per the germline V gene, CDR1 is DFQATT and CDR2 is SNEGSKA (reference sequence). The CDR3 DNA reads TGCAGTGCTTACTCTAGCCGGGGGAGCTCCTACAATGAGCAGTACTTC. This sequence encodes CSAYSSRGSSYNEQYF.

This clonotype has ten or more counts. The V call is TRBV7-2, the J call TRBJ2-5; a possible D gene is TRBD2 (6 bases). Germline CDR1 reads SGHTA; CDR2 reads FQGNSA. V was clipped by 0 bases and J by 3 bases, with 11 bases between them. The CDR3 extends over 15 amino acids. The CDR3 DNA follows: TGTGCCAGCAGCTTAGCGGGCTGGGGGGAAGAGACCCAGTACTTC. It yields the protein CASSLAGWGEETQYF.

Notes on this clonotype: Being one base from a much bigger clone, this may be a read error. J is TRBJ2-5 and V is TRBV14; D possibly corresponds to TRBD2 (6 bases). V was trimmed by 1 base and J by 11 bases, leaving 23 bases between them. Germline CDR1 SGHDN, CDR2 FVKESK. The CDR3 loop spans 16 amino acids. CDR3 nucleotide sequence: TGTGCCAGCAGCCAAGTGAGAAGCGGGCGCTACAATGAGCAGTACTTC. Translation gives CASSQVRSGRYNEQYF. Variable domain in full (rest from reference TRBV14 and TRBJ2-5): EAGVTQFPSHSVIEKGQTVTLRCDPISGHDNLYWYRRVMGKEIKFLLHFVKESKQDESGMPNNRFLAERTGGTYSTLKVQPAELEDSGVYFCASSQVRSGRYNEQYFGPGTRLLVL.

As regards this clonotype: At one end, the junction sequence differs from germline, possibly due to a read error. V usage is TRBV12-5 and J usage is TRBJ1-1, with TRBD1 as a possible D gene (6 bases). The CDR3 loop spans 17 amino acids. In germline, CDR1 is LGHNT, CDR2 FRNRAP. The CDR3, as DNA: TGTGCTAGTGGTTTGGCTCCCGCGGACAGTTTGAACGCTGAAGCTTTCTTT. Its translation: CASGLAPADSLNAEAFF.

The chain couples TRBV20-1 to TRBJ1-1, with TRBD1 matching 8 bases. After removal of 6 bases from V and 3 bases from J, the junction contained 9 bases not matched to a gene. Germline V gene sequence: CDR1 DFQATT, CDR2 SNEGSKA (reference sequence). The CDR3 spans 14 residues. The CDR3 sequence is CSATDRAGDTEAFF. In DNA, the CDR3 is TGCAGTGCGACGGACAGGGCAGGGGACACTGAAGCTTTCTTT.

There are many counts of this clonotype. The chain uses TRBV5-5 and TRBJ1-2; no clear D gene. The CDR3 has 12 residues. Trimming cost V 4 bases and J 4 bases, with 8 bases left between them. Germline lookup yields CDR1 SGHKS and CDR2 YYEKEE (reference sequence). The CDR3 region is CASSAGSYGYTF. The CDR3 DNA follows: TGTGCCAGCAGCGCGGGATCCTATGGCTACACCTTC.

This sequence joins TRBV7-9 and TRBJ2-7; D perhaps matches TRBD2 (6 bases). The CDR3 runs to 15 residues. V was pared by 0 bases and J by 7 bases, with 16 bases between. Germline values: CDR1 SEHNR, CDR2 FQNEAQ (reference sequence). CDR3: CASSLARAGPNEQYF. The CDR3 nucleotides read TGTGCCAGCAGCTTAGCTAGGGCGGGGCCTAATGAGCAGTACTTC.

This clonotype has ten or more counts. The chain links TRBV12-3 or TRBV12-4 to TRBJ2-7, with 7 nucleotides matching TRBD1. The CDR3 covers 14 residues. Unmatched junction bases numbered 8, after V lost 7 bases and J lost 2 bases. The CDR3 sequence is CASTSQGPPYEQYF. The CDR3 nucleotides read TGTGCCAGCACCTCACAGGGGCCTCCCTACGAGCAGTACTTC.

This clonotype showed up just a few times. V and J are TRBV10-3 and TRBJ2-1; D gene ambiguous. Germline CDR1 and CDR2: ENHRY and SYGVKD. Trimming took 0 bases from V and 0 from J, leaving 12 bases between them. There are 17 residues in the CDR3. CDR3 nucleotide sequence: TGTGCCATCAGTGAGTCCCGTCAGGCCAGCTCCTACAATGAGCAGTTCTTC. Translated: CAISESRQASSYNEQFF.

This clonotype was observed many times. V usage is TRBV5-1 and J usage is TRBJ2-3; D gene unclear. The CDR3 has 16 residues. V was clipped by 3 bases and J by 0 bases, with 14 bases between them. Germline assignment: CDR1 SGHRS and CDR2 YFSETQ. Written as DNA, the CDR3 is TGCGCCAGCAGCTACCGCCCGACGACCAGCACAGATACGCAGTATTTT. This encodes CASSYRPTTSTDTQYF.

This chain joins TRBV29-1 and TRBJ1-2; D is uncertain. The CDR3 contains 12 residues. The germline CDR1 and CDR2 sequences are SQVTM and ANQGSEA. V shed 5 bases and J shed 0 bases, with 7 bases lying between them. The CDR3 region is CSVYSSNYGYTF. The CDR3 region has the DNA TGCAGCGTTTACAGCTCTAACTATGGCTACACCTTC.